This T cell receptor beta chain originates from a study of molecular identifiers for immune sequencing clone quantification. Whole-study results and caveats: Clones that had above 20 RNA copies took up over 99% of effector molecules but under 1% in naive cells. With a barcode shared among identical TCR molecules, highly expanded clone sizes could be underestimated.

CDR3 length: 15 residues. CDR1 is DFQATT, CDR2 SNEGSKA, per germline (reference sequence). Trimming cost V 1 base and J 2 bases; bases outside gene matches: 5. In TCRdb, the PCR reads were re-called with MiXCR into one record per CDR3 protein. The table records about half a million distinct CDR3 sequences, about 25% of them present only once. Every naive CD8 library was made from between roughly 17,000 and 1,100,000 sorted cells with 10%, 30% or 50% RNA. Sorting was used to obtain naive CD8 T cells (CD8+CD4-CCR7+CD45RA+). At least ten counts were recorded for this clonotype. The antigen is not known. The rearrangement uses TRBV20-1 and TRBJ2-7; 10 nucleotides align to TRBD2. The clonotype was recovered from a human donor in good health. Some libraries in this study had Jurkat cell RNA spiked in. Sample: naive CD8+ T cells from blood, with Jurkat cell RNA spiked in. Subset described: FACS-sorted CD8+CD4-CCR7+CD45RA+ naive T cells. The CDR3 loop reads CSARVLSGRAYEQYF. The CDR3, as DNA: TGCAGTGCTAGAGTTCTCAGCGGGAGGGCCTACGAGCAGTACTTC.